This T cell receptor beta chain emerged from a study of cytomegalovirus exposure and HLA in healthy donors. Overall study results and limits: The authors later found most CMV-associated TCR beta chains appeared HLA-restricted. Researchers left out some V segments, among them TRBV6-2 and TRBV6-3, as indistinguishable.

Comments on this clone: Its antigen is still unknown.

It was with 60 Vbeta and 13 Jbeta primers that the PCR ran. TCRdb keeps only in-frame clones here, not all; method: immunoSEQ multiplex PCR. The table includes 95,000 to 150,000 clones, around 66% detected once. The CDR3 has 15 amino acids. Germline V gene lookup returns CDR1 SGHRS and CDR2 YFSETQ. V lost 3 bases to trimming and J lost 6 bases; unmatched junction nucleotides: 10. Material: PBMCs. The chain combines TRBV5-1 with TRBJ2-7, with TRBD2 matching 9 bases. This receptor was identified in a man aged 18 to 30 in good health and CMV-seronegative. CDR3 coding DNA: TGCGCCAGCAGCTCGATAGTAGCGGGAGTTACCGAGCAGTACTTC. This translates into CASSSIVAGVTEQYF.